Included here is one T cell receptor beta chain sequence, with context. The data are from a study of T cell changes during pregnancy in multiple sclerosis. Clones were sequenced by immunoSEQ multiplex PCR, and TCRdb holds only the in-frame ones, with some missing. Among under 50,000 clones listed, about 91% were seen once. The CDR3 extends over 23 amino acids. The sequence came from a female donor with multiple sclerosis, enrolled in a pregnancy study. The J gene is TRBJ1-3, the V gene TRBV21-1; the table names TRBD1, a call not compared with the DNA. TRBV21-1 is a pseudogene. Specimen: CD8+ T cells from peripheral blood mononuclear cells, collected in the second trimester of pregnancy. The CDR3 sequence is CASSKALLTTGADRTGSGNTIYF. The CDR3 DNA reads as TGTGCCAGCAGCAAAGCGCTTTTAACGACAGGAGCAGATAGGACGGGTTCTGGAAACACCATATATTTT.